A selection of T cell receptor beta chains follows, all from one sample in a study of glioma-infiltrating T cells. TCRdb redid the calling of the multiplex PCR reads with MiXCR, one entry per CDR3 protein. The table includes roughly 350,000 distinct CDR3 sequences, about two fifths detected once. Sequencing was carried out using glioma tissue, nonneoplastic brain tissue, or PBMCs (not recorded which). The receptors were gathered from a human donor with low-grade glioma or glioblastoma, undergoing nonglioma brain surgery, or in good health (not recorded which). Both conserved end residues are part of each CDR3. A D gene is named only where the DNA matches it firmly. The size of a clone is reported for some rows only, either as once, few or many, or as a class for expanded clones.

j_call	v_call	d_call	clone_size	cdr3_nt	cdr3_aa
TRBJ2-1	TRBV27	TRBD2	many	TGTGCCAGCAGCATACGACTAGCCTCCTACAATGAGCAGTTCTTC	CASSIRLASYNEQFF
TRBJ2-4	TRBV6-2/TRBV6-3	.	many	TGTGCCAGCAGCCTTCGGCCGTCGATAGCCAAAAACATTCAGTACTTC	CASSLRPSIAKNIQYF
TRBJ2-7	TRBV20-1	.	.	TGCAGTGCCCTAAGGGAGCCCTTAAGTTACGAGCAGTACTTC	CSALREPLSYEQYF
TRBJ2-1	TRBV20-1	.	.	TGCAGTGCTCGTCAGCCGAGGATAGCTTACAATGAGCAGTTCTTC	CSARQPRIAYNEQFF
TRBJ2-3	TRBV4-3	.	few	TGCGCCAGCAGCCAAGATCTGGCGGAAGTATCAGATACGCAGTATTTT	CASSQDLAEVSDTQYF
TRBJ1-1	TRBV27	TRBD1	many	TGTGCCAGCAGTGCTTTCCGAGGGGGCCAAAGGACGACGAACACTGAAGCTTTCTTT	CASSAFRGGQRTTNTEAFF
TRBJ2-3	TRBV27	TRBD1	many	TGTGCCAGCAGTTTAGGGCAGGGGGCGCAGGGTCAGCAGTATTTT	CASSLGQGAQGQQYF
TRBJ2-7	TRBV4-2	.	.	TGTGCCAGCAGCCCCCAATCCTCCCTGTTCGATGAGCAGTACTTC	CASSPQSSLFDEQYF
TRBJ2-3	TRBV5-1	.	.	TGCGCCAGCAGAACAGCGGGCCTCACAGATACGCAGTATTTT	CASRTAGLTDTQYF
TRBJ2-1	TRBV7-3	.	.	TGTGCCAGCAGCCCGCGGACGGCCGAGGTGCAGTTCTTC	CASSPRTAEVQFF
TRBJ2-3	TRBV28	TRBD2	.	TGTGCCAGCAGTTCCCGGACTAGCGGGAGAACCGCAGATACGCAGTATTTT	CASSSRTSGRTADTQYF
TRBJ2-1	TRBV6-2/TRBV6-3	.	many	TGTGCCAGCAGTGTCGACCGAGATTTGTACAATGAGCAGTTCTTC	CASSVDRDLYNEQFF
TRBJ2-7	TRBV29-1	.	.	TGCAGCGTCCGAGGGGACGGATGGGACTACGAGCAGTACTTC	CSVRGDGWDYEQYF
TRBJ2-7	TRBV20-1	.	many	TGCAGTGCTAGTCTCGGGCCCTCCTACGAGCAGTACTTC	CSASLGPSYEQYF
TRBJ2-1	TRBV20-1	TRBD2	few	TGCAGTGTAATCGGACTAGCGGGAGCTGAGCAGTTCTTC	CSVIGLAGAEQFF
TRBJ2-5	TRBV7-2	.	few	TGTGCCAGCAGCTTAGGGGACACGGTCCGAAACTTC	CASSLGDTVRNF
TRBJ1-5	TRBV27	TRBD1	many	TGTGCCAGTGGGACAGGGGAAACTCAGCCCCAGCATTTT	CASGTGETQPQHF
TRBJ2-5	TRBV28	.	.	TGTGCCAGCAGTTTCCATTGGGTCGGGACACCGTCCTTGCAAGAGACCCAGTACTTC	CASSFHWVGTPSLQETQYF
TRBJ2-7	TRBV6-6	.	.	TGTGCCAGCGCAGCAACCGACATGAGCTCCTACGAGCAGTACTTC	CASAATDMSSYEQYF
TRBJ2-2	TRBV27	.	.	TGTGCCAGCAGTTTAGTAGGCGGCGGGGAGCTGTTTTTT	CASSLVGGGELFF
TRBJ2-3	TRBV6-1	.	.	TGTGCCAGCAGTGAAAGTCCCTCGGGGGAGGGGGGGAAGTTAACAGATACGCAGTATTTT	CASSESPSGEGGKLTDTQYF
TRBJ2-3	TRBV11-2	TRBD2	once	TGTGCCAGCAGCCCCCGGACTAGCGGGGCGGGGCAGTATTTT	CASSPRTSGAGQYF
TRBJ2-2	TRBV4-1	.	.	TGCGCCAGCAGCCAAGTTGCCGGGGCAGACACCGGGGAGCTGTTTTTT	CASSQVAGADTGELFF
TRBJ2-1	TRBV6-2/TRBV6-3	.	few	TGTGCCAGCAGTTACGGCGGACTTGAGCAGTTCTTC	CASSYGGLEQFF
TRBJ2-6	TRBV10-3	.	.	TGTGCCATCAGCGACGACAGTGACTCTGGGGCCAACGTCCTGACTTTC	CAISDDSDSGANVLTF
TRBJ2-3	TRBV20-1	.	few	TGCAGTGCTTCGTCGGAGCCTAGCACAGATACGCAGTATTTT	CSASSEPSTDTQYF
TRBJ1-1	TRBV18	TRBD1	.	TGTGCCAGCTCACCACCGAGACAGGGGGCTTCCACTGAAGCTTTCTTT	CASSPPRQGASTEAFF
TRBJ2-3	TRBV29-1	.	.	TGCAGCGTTGACAGGGAGGGCACAGATACGCAGTATTTT	CSVDREGTDTQYF
TRBJ1-3	TRBV15	.	few	TGTGCCACCAGCATCTGGGGCTCTGGAAACACCATATATTTT	CATSIWGSGNTIYF
TRBJ1-5	TRBV7-6	TRBD1	many	TGTGCCAGCAGTCCTGGGACAGTTTATAGCAATCAGCCCCAGCATTTT	CASSPGTVYSNQPQHF
TRBJ1-1	TRBV6-1	.	many	TGTGCCAGCAGCGATCGATCCCGTGAAGCTTTCTTT	CASSDRSREAFF
TRBJ1-6	TRBV27	.	many	TGTGCCAGCACGATCGACAGGCTATATTCACCCCTCCACTTT	CASTIDRLYSPLHF
TRBJ2-7	TRBV6-1	TRBD1	.	TGTGCCATCAAGGGGGCTTACGAGCAGTACTTC	CAIKGAYEQYF
TRBJ2-7	TRBV7-2	TRBD2	.	TGTGCCAGCAGCAACCCGGGACTAGCGGGAGGGGCCCACCTCGGACAGTACTTC	CASSNPGLAGGAHLGQYF